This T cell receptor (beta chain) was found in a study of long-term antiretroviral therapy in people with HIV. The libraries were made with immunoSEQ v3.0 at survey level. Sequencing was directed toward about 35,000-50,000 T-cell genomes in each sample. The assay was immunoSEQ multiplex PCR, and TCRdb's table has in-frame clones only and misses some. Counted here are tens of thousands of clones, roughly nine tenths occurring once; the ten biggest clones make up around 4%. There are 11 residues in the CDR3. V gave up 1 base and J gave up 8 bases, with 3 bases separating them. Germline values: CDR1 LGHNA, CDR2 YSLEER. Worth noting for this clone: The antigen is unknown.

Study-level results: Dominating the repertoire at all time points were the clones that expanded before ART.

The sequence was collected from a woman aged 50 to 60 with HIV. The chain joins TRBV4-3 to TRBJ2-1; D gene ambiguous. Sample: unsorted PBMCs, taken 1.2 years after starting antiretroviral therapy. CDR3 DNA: TGCGCCAGCAGCCAAGGCGATGAGCAGTTCTTC. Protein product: CASSQGDEQFF.